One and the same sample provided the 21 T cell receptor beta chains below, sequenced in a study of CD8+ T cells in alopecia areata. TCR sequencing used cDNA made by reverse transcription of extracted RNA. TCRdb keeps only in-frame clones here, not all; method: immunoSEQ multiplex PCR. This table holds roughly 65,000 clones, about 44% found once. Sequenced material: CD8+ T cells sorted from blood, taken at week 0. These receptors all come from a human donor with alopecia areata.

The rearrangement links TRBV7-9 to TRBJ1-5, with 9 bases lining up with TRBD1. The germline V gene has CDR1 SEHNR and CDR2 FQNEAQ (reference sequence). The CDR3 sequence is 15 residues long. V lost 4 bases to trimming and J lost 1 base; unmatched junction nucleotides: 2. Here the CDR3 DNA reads TGTGCCAGCAGCTCCGGGACAGGGAGCAATCAGCCCCAGCATTTT. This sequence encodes CASSSGTGSNQPQHF.

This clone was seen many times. The CDR3 DNA follows: TGTGCCTGGAGCCCGGGAGCGGGAGCTGATACGCAGTATTTT. This gives the protein CAWSPGAGADTQYF. This chain uses TRBV30 with TRBJ2-3; 8 bases match TRBD2. This CDR3 spans 14 amino acids. V was pared by 3 bases and J by 6 bases, with 8 bases of the junction left unmatched. Germline V gene sequence: CDR1 GTSNPN, CDR2 SVGIG (reference sequence).

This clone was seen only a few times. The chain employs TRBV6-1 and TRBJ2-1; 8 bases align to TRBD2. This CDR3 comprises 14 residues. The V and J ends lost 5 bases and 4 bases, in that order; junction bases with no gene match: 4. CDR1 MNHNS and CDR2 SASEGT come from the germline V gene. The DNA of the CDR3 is TGTGCCAGCAGTCTGGGACTAGAATACAATGAGCAGTTCTTC. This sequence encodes CASSLGLEYNEQFF.

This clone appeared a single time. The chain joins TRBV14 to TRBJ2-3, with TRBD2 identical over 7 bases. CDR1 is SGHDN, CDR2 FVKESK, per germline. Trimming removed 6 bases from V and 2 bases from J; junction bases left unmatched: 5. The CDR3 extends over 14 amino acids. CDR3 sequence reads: CASRAGHPTDTQYF. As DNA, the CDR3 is TGTGCCAGCAGAGCGGGGCATCCCACAGATACGCAGTATTTT.

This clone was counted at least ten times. The CDR3 DNA reads as TGTGCTAGTATCCCGTCGGGCGGGGAGCTGTTTTTT. This codes for CASIPSGGELFF. This rearrangement joins TRBV7-9 to TRBJ2-2; D is unresolved. The germline V gene has CDR1 SEHNR and CDR2 FQNEAQ (reference sequence). This CDR3 comprises 12 residues.

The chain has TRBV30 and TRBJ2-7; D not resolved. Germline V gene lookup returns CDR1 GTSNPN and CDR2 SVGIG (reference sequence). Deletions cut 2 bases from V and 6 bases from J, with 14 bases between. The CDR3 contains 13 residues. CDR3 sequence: CAWSHQGWGEQYF. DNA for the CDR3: TGTGCCTGGAGTCATCAAGGGTGGGGCGAGCAGTACTTC.

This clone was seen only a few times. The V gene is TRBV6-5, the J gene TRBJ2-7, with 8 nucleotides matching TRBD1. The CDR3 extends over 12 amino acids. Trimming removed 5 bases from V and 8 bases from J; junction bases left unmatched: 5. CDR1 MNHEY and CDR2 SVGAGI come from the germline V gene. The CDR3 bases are TGTGCCAGCAGTCCCGGACAGGGAAAGCAGTACTTC. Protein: CASSPGQGKQYF.

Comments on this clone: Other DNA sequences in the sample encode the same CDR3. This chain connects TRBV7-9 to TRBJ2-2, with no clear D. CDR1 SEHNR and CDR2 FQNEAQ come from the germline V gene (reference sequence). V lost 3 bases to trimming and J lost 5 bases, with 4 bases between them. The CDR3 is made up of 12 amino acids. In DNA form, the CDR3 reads TGTGCCAGCAGCTTCGGTACCGGGGAGCTGTTTTTT. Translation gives CASSFGTGELFF.

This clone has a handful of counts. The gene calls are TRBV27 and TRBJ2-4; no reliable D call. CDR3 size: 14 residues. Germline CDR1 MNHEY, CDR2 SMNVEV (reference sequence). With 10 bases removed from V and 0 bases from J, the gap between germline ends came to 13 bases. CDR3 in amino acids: CANRTGLAKNIQYF. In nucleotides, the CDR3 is TGTGCCAACCGGACGGGCCTAGCCAAAAACATTCAGTACTTC.

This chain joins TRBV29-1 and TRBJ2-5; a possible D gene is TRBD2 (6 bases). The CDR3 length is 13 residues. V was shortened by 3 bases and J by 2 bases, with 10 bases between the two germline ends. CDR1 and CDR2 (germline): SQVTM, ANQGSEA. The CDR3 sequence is CSVEEGWQETQYF. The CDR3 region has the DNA TGCAGCGTTGAGGAGGGTTGGCAAGAGACCCAGTACTTC. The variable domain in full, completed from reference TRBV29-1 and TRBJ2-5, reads SAVISQKPSRDICQRGTSLTIQCQVDSQVTMMFWYRQQPGQSLTLIATANQGSEATYESGFVIDKFPISRPNLTFSTLTVSNMSPEDSSIYLCSVEEGWQETQYFGPGTRLLVL.

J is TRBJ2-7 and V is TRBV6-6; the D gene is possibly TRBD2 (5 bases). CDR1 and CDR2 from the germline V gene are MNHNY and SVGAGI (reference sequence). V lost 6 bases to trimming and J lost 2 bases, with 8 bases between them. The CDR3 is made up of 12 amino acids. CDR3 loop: CASRPGTYEQYF. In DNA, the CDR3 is TGTGCCAGCAGACCCGGGACCTACGAGCAGTACTTC.

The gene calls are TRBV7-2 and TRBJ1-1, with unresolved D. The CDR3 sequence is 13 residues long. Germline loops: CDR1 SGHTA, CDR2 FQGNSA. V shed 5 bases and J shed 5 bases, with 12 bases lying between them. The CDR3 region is CASSHTAGTEAFF. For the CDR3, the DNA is TGTGCCAGCAGCCACACGGCCGGGACTGAAGCTTTCTTT.

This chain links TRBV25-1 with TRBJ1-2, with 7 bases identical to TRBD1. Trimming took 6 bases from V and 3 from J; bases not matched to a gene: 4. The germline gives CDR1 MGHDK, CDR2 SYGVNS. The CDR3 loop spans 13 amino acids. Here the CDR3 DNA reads TGTGCCAGCAGGGCTGGGACAGACTATGGCTACACCTTC. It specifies CASRAGTDYGYTF.

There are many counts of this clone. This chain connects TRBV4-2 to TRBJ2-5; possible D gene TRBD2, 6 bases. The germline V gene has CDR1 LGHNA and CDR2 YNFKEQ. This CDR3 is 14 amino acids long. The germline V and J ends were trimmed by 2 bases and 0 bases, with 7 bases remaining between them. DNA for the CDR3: TGTGCCAGCAGCCAACCGGGAGACCAAGAGACCCAGTACTTC. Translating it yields CASSQPGDQETQYF.

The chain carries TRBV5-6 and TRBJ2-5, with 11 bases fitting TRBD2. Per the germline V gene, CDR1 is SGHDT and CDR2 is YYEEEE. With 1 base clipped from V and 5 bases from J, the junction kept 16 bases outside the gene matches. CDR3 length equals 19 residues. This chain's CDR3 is CASSLPGVSGRASGETQYF. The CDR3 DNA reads TGTGCCAGCAGCTTGCCAGGGGTTAGCGGGAGGGCCTCAGGGGAGACCCAGTACTTC.

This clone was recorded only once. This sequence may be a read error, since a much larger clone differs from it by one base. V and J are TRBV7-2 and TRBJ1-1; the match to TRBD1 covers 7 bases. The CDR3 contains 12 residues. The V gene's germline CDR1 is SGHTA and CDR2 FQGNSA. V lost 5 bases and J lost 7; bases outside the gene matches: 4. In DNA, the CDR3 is TGTGCCAGCAGCGCATACAGGGGTGAAGCTTTCTTT. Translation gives CASSAYRGEAFF.

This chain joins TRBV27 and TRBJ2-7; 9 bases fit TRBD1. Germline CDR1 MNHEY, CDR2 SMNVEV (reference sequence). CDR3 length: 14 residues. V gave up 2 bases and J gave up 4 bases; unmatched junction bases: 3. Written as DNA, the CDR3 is TGTGCCAGCAGTTTAACCGGGACAGGGTACGAGCAGTACTTC. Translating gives CASSLTGTGYEQYF.

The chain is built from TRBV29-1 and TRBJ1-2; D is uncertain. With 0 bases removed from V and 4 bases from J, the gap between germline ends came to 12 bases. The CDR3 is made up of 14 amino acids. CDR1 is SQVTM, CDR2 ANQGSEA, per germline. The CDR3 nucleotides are TGCAGCGTTGAAGAAAGGCAGGAGATCTATGGCTACACCTTC. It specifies CSVEERQEIYGYTF.

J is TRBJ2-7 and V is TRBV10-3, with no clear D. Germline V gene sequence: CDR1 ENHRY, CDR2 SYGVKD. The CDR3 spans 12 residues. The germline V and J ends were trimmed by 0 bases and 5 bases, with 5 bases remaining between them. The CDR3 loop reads CAISESWDEQYF. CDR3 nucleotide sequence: TGTGCCATCAGTGAGTCATGGGACGAGCAGTACTTC.

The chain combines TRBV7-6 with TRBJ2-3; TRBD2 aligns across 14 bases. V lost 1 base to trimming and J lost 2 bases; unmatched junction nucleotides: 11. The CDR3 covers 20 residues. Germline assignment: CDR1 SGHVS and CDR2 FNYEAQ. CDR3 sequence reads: CASSLGGTSGRRINTDTQYF. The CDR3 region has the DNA TGTGCCAGCAGCTTAGGGGGGACTAGCGGGAGAAGGATTAACACAGATACGCAGTATTTT.

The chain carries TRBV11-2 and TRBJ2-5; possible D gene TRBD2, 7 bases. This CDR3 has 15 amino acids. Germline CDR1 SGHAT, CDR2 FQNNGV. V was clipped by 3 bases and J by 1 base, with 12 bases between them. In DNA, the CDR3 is TGTGCCAGCAGCTTTGAGGGGGGGCTCCAAGAGACCCAGTACTTC. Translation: CASSFEGGLQETQYF.